Listed here are 17 T cell receptor beta chains from one sample, sequenced in a study of blood T cell repertoires in COVID-19. Method: immunoSEQ multiplex PCR; TCRdb's copy keeps in-frame clones and lacks some. The sample comprises 450,000 to 500,000 clones, roughly 85% of which are singletons, and roughly 3.2% rests with the top ten. The source material was peripheral blood. These receptors were obtained from a human donor in a cohort sampled during active COVID-19.

The chain uses TRBV2 and TRBJ2-1, with a tentative D call TRBD1 (9 bases). The CDR3 extends over 18 amino acids. The germline V gene encodes CDR1 SNHLY and CDR2 FYNNEI. V was trimmed by 5 bases and J by 4 bases, leaving 24 bases between them. DNA for the CDR3: TGTGCCAGCAGTTCACAGGGGGCGGGCGGGAGGAATTACAATGAGCAGTTCTTC. It specifies CASSSQGAGGRNYNEQFF.

This clone was seen a few times. CDR3 nucleotides: TGTGCCTGGAGTTTAGCGGCGGGCACTGAAGCTTTCTTT. It translates to CAWSLAAGTEAFF. The chain has TRBV30 and TRBJ1-1, with D unresolved. V was trimmed by 2 bases and J by 4 bases, leaving 11 bases between them. Germline V gene data show CDR1 as GTSNPN and CDR2 as SVGIG (reference sequence). This CDR3 comprises 13 residues.

V gene TRBV24-1 combines with J gene TRBJ1-5, with a weak D call TRBD1 (6 bases). Germline loops: CDR1 KGHDR, CDR2 SFDVKD. V dropped 6 bases and J dropped 4 bases, with 15 bases sitting between them. There are 15 residues in the CDR3. The CDR3 loop reads CATSNGTLTNQPQHF. CDR3 DNA sequence: TGTGCCACCAGTAACGGGACACTAACTAATCAGCCCCAGCATTTT.

V gene TRBV5-4 combines with J gene TRBJ1-2; D is undetermined. Germline V gene sequence: CDR1 SGHNT, CDR2 YYREEE (reference sequence). V was trimmed by 1 base and J by 4 bases, leaving 8 bases between them. The CDR3 covers 13 residues. The CDR3 region is CASSLSPVYGYTF. The CDR3 DNA reads TGTGCCAGCAGCTTGTCCCCGGTCTATGGCTACACCTTC. Complete variable domain (other parts from reference TRBV5-4 and TRBJ1-2): ETGVTQSPTHLIKTRGQQVTLRCSSQSGHNTVSWYQQALGQGPQFIFQYYREEENGRGNFPPRFSGLQFPNYSSELNVNALELDDSALYLCASSLSPVYGYTFGSGTRLTVV.

The rearrangement joins TRBV10-3 to TRBJ2-1; 8 nucleotides line up with TRBD2. With V trimmed by 9 bases and J by 5 bases, 9 bases remained unmatched. The CDR3 contains 14 residues. Germline assignment: CDR1 ENHRY and CDR2 SYGVKD. CDR3 region: CAIRSGREDNEQFF. The DNA of the CDR3 is TGTGCCATTAGAAGCGGGAGAGAGGACAATGAGCAGTTCTTC.

This clone was observed a handful of times. J is TRBJ1-4 and V is TRBV4-3; D is perhaps TRBD1 (5 bases). CDR1 is LGHNA, CDR2 YSLEER, per germline. The CDR3 loop spans 16 amino acids. V lost 4 bases and J 8 bases, leaving 20 bases between the germline ends. The CDR3 nucleotides are TGCGCCAGCAGCCTCCAAGTTGCCGGGGGTAACGAAAAACTGTTTTTT. It codes for CASSLQVAGGNEKLFF.

Concerning this clone itself: The sample holds other DNA sequences that translate to the same CDR3. V gene TRBV20-1 combines with J gene TRBJ1-5; the D gene is possibly TRBD1 (5 bases). CDR1 DFQATT and CDR2 SNEGSKA come from the germline V gene (reference sequence). Trimming took off 3 bases at V and 4 bases at J, with 7 bases between the two ends. This CDR3 is built from 12 residues. The CDR3: CSASRGNQPQHF. In nucleotides, the CDR3 is TGCAGTGCTAGTCGGGGGAATCAGCCCCAGCATTTT.

V gene TRBV30 combines with J gene TRBJ1-5; TRBD1 matches at 11 bases. CDR3 length equals 15 residues. V gave up 5 bases and J gave up 6 bases; unmatched junction bases: 9. CDR1 is GTSNPN and CDR2 is SVGIG in the germline V gene (reference sequence). CDR3 residues: CAWARTGGFSQPQHF. The CDR3 region has the DNA TGTGCCTGGGCTCGGACAGGGGGCTTTAGTCAGCCCCAGCATTTT.

Only one count was recorded for this clone. The chain uses TRBV29-1 and TRBJ1-2; a weak D match, TRBD1 (6 bases). The CDR3 is made up of 15 amino acids. Trimming removed 1 base at V and 2 bases at J, with 14 bases between. Germline V CDR1 and CDR2: SQVTM, ANQGSEA. The CDR3 DNA reads as TGCAGCGTTGAAGGAGGGGGGGCGCGGAACTATGGCTACACCTTC. Its translation is CSVEGGGARNYGYTF.

The V and J genes are TRBV19 and TRBJ2-7; 9 nucleotides agree with TRBD1. The CDR3 length is 14 residues. Trimming took 4 bases from V and 5 from J; bases not matched to a gene: 6. The V gene's germline CDR1 is LNHDA and CDR2 SQIVND (reference sequence). Written as DNA, the CDR3 is TGTGCCAGTAGTAGTACAGGGGGCTACAACGAGCAGTACTTC. Residues: CASSSTGGYNEQYF.

V and J are TRBV7-3 and TRBJ2-1; no firm D call. Germline V gene sequence: CDR1 SGHTA, CDR2 FQGTGA. This CDR3 is 14 amino acids long. V lost 4 bases and J 7 bases, leaving 14 bases between the germline ends. CDR3 sequence: CASSSDPAGNEQFF. In nucleotides, the CDR3 is TGTGCCAGCAGCTCCGATCCGGCCGGGAATGAGCAGTTCTTC. Full variable domain (missing parts from reference TRBV7-3 and TRBJ2-1): GAGVSQTPSNKVTEKGKYVELRCDPISGHTALYWYRQSLGQGPEFLIYFQGTGAADDSGLPNDRFFAVRPEGSVSTLKIQRTERGDSAVYLCASSSDPAGNEQFFGPGTRLTVL.

The chain links TRBV9 to TRBJ2-2; D is ambiguous. This CDR3 is built from 16 residues. Germline values: CDR1 SGDLS, CDR2 YYNGEE. Trimming took off 1 base at V and 1 base at J, with 11 bases between the two ends. The CDR3 reads CASSVFGSQNTGELFF. In nucleotides, the CDR3 is TGTGCCAGCAGCGTATTCGGGTCGCAGAACACCGGGGAGCTGTTTTTT.

The chain combines TRBV3-1 (or the pseudogene TRBV3-2) with TRBJ1-1; D unresolved. Germline V gives CDR1 LGHDT, CDR2 YNNKEL (reference sequence). The V end lost 3 bases, the J end lost 14 bases, and 13 bases lay between the germline ends. The CDR3 covers 11 residues. CDR3 sequence reads: CASSHASMRFF. In nucleotides, the CDR3 is TGTGCCAGCAGCCACGCCTCTATGCGATTCTTT.

V usage is TRBV30 and J usage is TRBJ2-2; 10 bases agree with TRBD1. Germline loops: CDR1 GTSNPN, CDR2 SVGIG (reference sequence). V shed 1 base, J shed 3 bases, and the junction held 2 bases outside the gene matches. CDR3 length: 15 amino acids. The CDR3 nucleotides are TGTGCCTGGAGTGGGGACAGGGGCTACACCGGGGAGCTGTTTTTT. Translation: CAWSGDRGYTGELFF.

This rearrangement joins TRBV3-1 (or the pseudogene TRBV3-2) to TRBJ2-1; TRBD1 agrees at 7 bases. CDR1 LGHDT and CDR2 YNNKEL come from the germline V gene (reference sequence). V was pared by 5 bases and J by 2 bases, with 6 bases of the junction left unmatched. This CDR3 spans 15 amino acids. The DNA for the CDR3 is TGTGCCAGCAGCATACGACAGGGAGCCTACAATGAGCAGTTCTTC. Translating it yields CASSIRQGAYNEQFF.

The V and J genes are TRBV27 and TRBJ2-1, with TRBD2 as a possible D gene (5 bases). V was cut by 4 bases and J by 10 bases, with 20 bases left in between. Germline V gives CDR1 MNHEY, CDR2 SMNVEV (reference sequence). This CDR3 is built from 15 residues. CDR3 sequence: CASSSPYPLGVEQFF. For the CDR3, the DNA is TGTGCCAGCAGTTCCCCCTACCCACTAGGCGTAGAGCAGTTCTTC.

This clone occurred a few times. The chain employs TRBV3-1 (or the pseudogene TRBV3-2) and TRBJ2-3, with D unresolved. Trimming pared 0 bases from V and 4 bases from J, leaving 20 bases between. The CDR3 has 18 residues. Germline values: CDR1 LGHDT, CDR2 YNNKEL (reference sequence). Here the CDR3 reads CASSQEWAGTLGPDTQYF. As DNA, the CDR3 is TGTGCCAGCAGCCAAGAGTGGGCAGGTACCCTTGGGCCAGATACGCAGTATTTT.